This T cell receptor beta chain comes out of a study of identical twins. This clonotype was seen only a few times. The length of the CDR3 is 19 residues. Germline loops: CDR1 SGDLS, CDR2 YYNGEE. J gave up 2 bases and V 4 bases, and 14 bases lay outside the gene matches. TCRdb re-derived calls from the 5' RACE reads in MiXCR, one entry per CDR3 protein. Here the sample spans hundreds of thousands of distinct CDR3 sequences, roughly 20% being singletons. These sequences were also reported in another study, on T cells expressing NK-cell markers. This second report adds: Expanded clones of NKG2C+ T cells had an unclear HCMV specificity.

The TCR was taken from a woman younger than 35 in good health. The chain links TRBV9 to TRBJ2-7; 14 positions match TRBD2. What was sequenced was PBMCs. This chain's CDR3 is CASSPRGGLAGAVPYEQYF. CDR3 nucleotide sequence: TGTGCCAGCAGCCCTCGAGGGGGACTAGCGGGAGCCGTTCCCTACGAGCAGTACTTC.